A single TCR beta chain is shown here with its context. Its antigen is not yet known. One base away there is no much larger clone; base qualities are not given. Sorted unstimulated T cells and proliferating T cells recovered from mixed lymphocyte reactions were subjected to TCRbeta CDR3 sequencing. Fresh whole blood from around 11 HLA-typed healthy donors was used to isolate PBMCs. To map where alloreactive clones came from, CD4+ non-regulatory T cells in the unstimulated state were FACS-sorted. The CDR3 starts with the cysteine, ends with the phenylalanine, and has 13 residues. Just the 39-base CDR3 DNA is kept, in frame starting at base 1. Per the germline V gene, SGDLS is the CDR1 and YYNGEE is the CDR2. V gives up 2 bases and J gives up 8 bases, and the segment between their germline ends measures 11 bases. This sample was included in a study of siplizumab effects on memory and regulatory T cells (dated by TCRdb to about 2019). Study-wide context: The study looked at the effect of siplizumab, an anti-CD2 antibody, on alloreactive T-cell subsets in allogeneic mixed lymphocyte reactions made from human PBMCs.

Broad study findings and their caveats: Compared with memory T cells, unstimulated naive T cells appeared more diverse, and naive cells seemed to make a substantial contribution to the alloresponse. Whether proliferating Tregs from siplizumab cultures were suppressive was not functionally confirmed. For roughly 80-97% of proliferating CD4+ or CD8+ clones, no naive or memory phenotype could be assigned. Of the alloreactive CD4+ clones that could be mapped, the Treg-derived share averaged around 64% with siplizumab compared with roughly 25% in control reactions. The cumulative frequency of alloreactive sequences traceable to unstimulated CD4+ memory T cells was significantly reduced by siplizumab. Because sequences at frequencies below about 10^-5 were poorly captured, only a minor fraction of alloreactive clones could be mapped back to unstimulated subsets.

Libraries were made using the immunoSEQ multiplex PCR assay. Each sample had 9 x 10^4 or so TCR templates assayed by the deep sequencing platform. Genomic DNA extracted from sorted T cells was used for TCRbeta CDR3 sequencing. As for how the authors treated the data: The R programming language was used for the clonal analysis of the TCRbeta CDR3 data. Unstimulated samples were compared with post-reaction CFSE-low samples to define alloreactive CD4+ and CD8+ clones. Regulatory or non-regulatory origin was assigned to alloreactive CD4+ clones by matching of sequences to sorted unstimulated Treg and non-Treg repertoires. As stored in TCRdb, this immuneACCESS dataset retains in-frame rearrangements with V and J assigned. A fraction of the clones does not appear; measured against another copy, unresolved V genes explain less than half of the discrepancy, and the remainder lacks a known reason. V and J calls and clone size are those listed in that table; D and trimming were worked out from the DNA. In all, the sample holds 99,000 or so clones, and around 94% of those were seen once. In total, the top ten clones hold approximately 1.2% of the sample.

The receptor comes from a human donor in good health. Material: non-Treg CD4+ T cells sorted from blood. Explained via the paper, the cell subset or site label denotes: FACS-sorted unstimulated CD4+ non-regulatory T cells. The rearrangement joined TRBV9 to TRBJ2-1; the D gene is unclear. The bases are TGTGCCAGCAGCGTGAGATCAGGTTATGAGCAGTTCTTC. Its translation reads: CASSVRSGYEQFF.